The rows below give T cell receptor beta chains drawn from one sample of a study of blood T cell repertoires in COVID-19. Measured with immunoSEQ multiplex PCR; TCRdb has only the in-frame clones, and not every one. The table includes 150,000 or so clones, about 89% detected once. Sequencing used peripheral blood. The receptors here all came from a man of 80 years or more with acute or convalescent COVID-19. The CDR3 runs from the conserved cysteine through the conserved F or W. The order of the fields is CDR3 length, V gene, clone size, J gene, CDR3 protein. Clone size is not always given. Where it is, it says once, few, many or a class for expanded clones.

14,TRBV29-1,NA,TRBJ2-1,CSVGKTGAGNEQFF
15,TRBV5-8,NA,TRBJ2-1,CASSLGRGRYNEQFF
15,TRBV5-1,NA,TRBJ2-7,CASSLASSGAYEQYF
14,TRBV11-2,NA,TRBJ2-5,CASSSSSAGGTQYF
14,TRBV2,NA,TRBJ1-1,CASRKGAWDTEAFF
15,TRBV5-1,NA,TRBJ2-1,CASSLRQGEYNEQFF
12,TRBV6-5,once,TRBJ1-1,CASSTANTEAFF
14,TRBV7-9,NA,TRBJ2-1,CASRTGLETNEQFF
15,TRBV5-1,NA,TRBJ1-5,CASSLSGTVNQPQHF
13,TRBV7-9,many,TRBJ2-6,CASMSSGANVLTF
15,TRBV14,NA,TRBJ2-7,CASSRSLQGAGEQYF
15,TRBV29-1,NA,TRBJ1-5,CSVLTAGTGNQPQHF
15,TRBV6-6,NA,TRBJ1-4,CASSLVQGTNEKLFF
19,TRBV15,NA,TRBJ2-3,CATSRSLAGVSPSTDTQYF
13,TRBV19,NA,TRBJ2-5,CASRVVGEETQYF
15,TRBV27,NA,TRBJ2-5,CASSLFWGAQETQYF
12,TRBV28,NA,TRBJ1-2,CASSLDGHSYTF
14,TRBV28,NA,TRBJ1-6,CASSTGTENSPLHF
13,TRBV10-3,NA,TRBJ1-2,CAISESVRTGTTF
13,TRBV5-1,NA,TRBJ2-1,CASSRDSFNEQFF
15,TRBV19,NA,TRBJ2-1,CASSEPSGRDNEQFF
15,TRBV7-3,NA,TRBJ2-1,CASSSGLARFSEQFF
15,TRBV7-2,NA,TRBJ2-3,CASSLSRSSTDTQYF
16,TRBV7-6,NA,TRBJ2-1,CASSLASGSSYNEQFF
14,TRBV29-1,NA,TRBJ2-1,CSVEGGETYNEQFF
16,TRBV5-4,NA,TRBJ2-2,CASSLVTSLWTGELFF
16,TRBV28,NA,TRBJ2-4,CASSFQGIWAKNIQYF
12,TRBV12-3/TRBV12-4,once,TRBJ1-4,CASSYGGEKLFF
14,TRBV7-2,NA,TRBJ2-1,CASSLLGGRYEQFF
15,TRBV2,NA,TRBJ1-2,CASSEGRAVRKGYTF
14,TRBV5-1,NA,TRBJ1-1,CASSLVSGNTEAFF
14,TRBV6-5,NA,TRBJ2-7,CASRRLGGDVEQYF
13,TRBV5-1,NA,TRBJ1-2,CASSLGTNYGYTF
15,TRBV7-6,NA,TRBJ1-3,CASSSRGHSGNTIYF
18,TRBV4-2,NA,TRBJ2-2,CASSQEGRGALDTGELFF
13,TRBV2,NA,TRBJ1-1,CASSEDGNTEAFF
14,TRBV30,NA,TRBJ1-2,CAWSVRGSDYGYTF
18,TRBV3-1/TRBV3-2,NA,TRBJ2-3,CASSQRGAATGGKNTQYF
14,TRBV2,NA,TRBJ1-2,CASSGGSANYGYTF
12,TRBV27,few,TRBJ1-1,CASRNVDTEAFF
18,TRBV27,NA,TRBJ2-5,CASSTGTSGGPVGETQYF
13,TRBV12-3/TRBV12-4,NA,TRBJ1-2,CASSPWTVEGYTF
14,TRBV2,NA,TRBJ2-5,CASSEGALQETQYF
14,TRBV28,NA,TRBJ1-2,CATIRGTVNYGYTF
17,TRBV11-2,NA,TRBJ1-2,CASSQTGILRVSYGYTF
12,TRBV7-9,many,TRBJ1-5,CASSLSEQPQHF
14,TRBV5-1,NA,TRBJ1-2,CASSVTGTNYGYTF
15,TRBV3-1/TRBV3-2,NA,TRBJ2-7,CASSGGASAYYEQYF
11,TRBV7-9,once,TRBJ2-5,CASSLQETQYF
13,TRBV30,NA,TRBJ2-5,CAWRRTIQETQYF
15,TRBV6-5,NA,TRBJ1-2,CASISTTGRLGGYTF
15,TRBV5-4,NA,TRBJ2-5,CASSTTSGIKETQYF